The rows below give T cell receptor beta chains drawn from one sample of a study of TIL therapy for anti-PD-1-resistant metastatic lung cancer. Data came from immunoSEQ multiplex PCR; TCRdb stores just in-frame clones and leaves some out. Found here are around 100,000 clones, about two thirds of them singletons; the top ten hold approximately 11%. The starting material was tumor tissue, obtained at baseline. These receptors were obtained from a person between 25 and 79 years old with non-small cell lung cancer. Each CDR3 is given with its conserved first and last residue. The D gene is left open where the match is weak. Size is stated for part of the rows, as once, few or many counts, or as a class when the clone is expanded.

cdr3_nt: TGTGCAAGTCGCTTAAAGTCCCGGGACCCTGGGGGGAGTGAGCAGTTCTTC
cdr3_aa: CASRLKSRDPGGSEQFF
d_call: NA
cdr3_length: 17
v_call: TRBV12-2
j_call: TRBJ2-1
clone_size: many

cdr3_nt: TGTGCCAGCAGCCCCCAGCTAGGGAACACTGAAGCTTTCTTT
cdr3_aa: CASSPQLGNTEAFF
d_call: NA
cdr3_length: 14
v_call: TRBV7-8
j_call: TRBJ1-1
clone_size: NA

cdr3_nt: TGTGCCATCAGTGAGTCCGTCACAGATACGCAGTATTTT
cdr3_aa: CAISESVTDTQYF
d_call: NA
cdr3_length: 13
v_call: TRBV10-3
j_call: TRBJ2-3
clone_size: NA

cdr3_nt: TGTGCCAGCAGTGAATCGGGAGTGGTACGAGAGACCCAGTACTTC
cdr3_aa: CASSESGVVRETQYF
d_call: NA
cdr3_length: 15
v_call: TRBV25-1
j_call: TRBJ2-5
clone_size: few

cdr3_nt: TGTGCCAGCAGTGGGGGACAGATGAACACTGAAGCTTTCTTT
cdr3_aa: CASSGGQMNTEAFF
d_call: TRBD1
cdr3_length: 14
v_call: TRBV7-9
j_call: TRBJ1-1
clone_size: NA

cdr3_nt: TGTGCCATCAGTGAAAATTACGATGGAGACTCTGGAAACACCATATATTTT
cdr3_aa: CAISENYDGDSGNTIYF
d_call: NA
cdr3_length: 17
v_call: TRBV10-3
j_call: TRBJ1-3
clone_size: NA

cdr3_nt: TGCGCCAGCAGCTTTGTTCTAGCGACCTACAATGAGCAGTTCTTC
cdr3_aa: CASSFVLATYNEQFF
d_call: NA
cdr3_length: 15
v_call: TRBV5-1
j_call: TRBJ2-1
clone_size: NA

cdr3_nt: TGTGCCAGCAGCCTACCGTTTGGGGTAGAGACCCAGTACTTC
cdr3_aa: CASSLPFGVETQYF
d_call: NA
cdr3_length: 14
v_call: TRBV7-9
j_call: TRBJ2-5
clone_size: NA

cdr3_nt: TGTGCCAGCAGTTACTCTTACGGGACACTCAACTACGAGCAGTACTTC
cdr3_aa: CASSYSYGTLNYEQYF
d_call: NA
cdr3_length: 16
v_call: TRBV6-5
j_call: TRBJ2-7
clone_size: NA

cdr3_nt: TGCGCCAGCAGCCACCAGCGGGGGGGCGTCTACAATGAGCAGTTCTTC
cdr3_aa: CASSHQRGGVYNEQFF
d_call: TRBD2
cdr3_length: 16
v_call: TRBV4-3
j_call: TRBJ2-1
clone_size: once

cdr3_nt: TGTGCCAGCCGAGGGACAGGGGGATTTTCCTACGAGCAGTACTTC
cdr3_aa: CASRGTGGFSYEQYF
d_call: TRBD1
cdr3_length: 15
v_call: TRBV19
j_call: TRBJ2-7
clone_size: NA

cdr3_nt: TGTGCCAGCGGAACCTTACAGGAGGCAAAACTGTTTTTT
cdr3_aa: CASGTLQEAKLFF
d_call: NA
cdr3_length: 13
v_call: TRBV6-5
j_call: TRBJ1-4
clone_size: NA

cdr3_nt: TGTGCCAGCAGCCTCCGCCAAGCGGGAGGGCGCAATGAGCAGTTCTTC
cdr3_aa: CASSLRQAGGRNEQFF
d_call: TRBD2
cdr3_length: 16
v_call: TRBV7-6
j_call: TRBJ2-1
clone_size: NA

cdr3_nt: TGTGCCAGCAGCTTAGGTAGCGGGGGGGCCGGAGATACGCAGTATTTT
cdr3_aa: CASSLGSGGAGDTQYF
d_call: TRBD2
cdr3_length: 16
v_call: TRBV11-1
j_call: TRBJ2-3
clone_size: NA

cdr3_nt: TGTGCCAGCAGCTCAGGACAGCCGGGTGGCTACACCTTC
cdr3_aa: CASSSGQPGGYTF
d_call: NA
cdr3_length: 13
v_call: TRBV7-8
j_call: TRBJ1-2
clone_size: NA

cdr3_nt: TGTGCCAGCGGGCAGACCCAGTACTTC
cdr3_aa: CASGQTQYF
d_call: NA
cdr3_length: 9
v_call: TRBV27
j_call: TRBJ2-5
clone_size: NA

cdr3_nt: TGTGCCAGCAGCTTAGTGAAGGGGGTGACTGAAGCTTTCTTT
cdr3_aa: CASSLVKGVTEAFF
d_call: NA
cdr3_length: 14
v_call: TRBV7-9
j_call: TRBJ1-1
clone_size: NA

cdr3_nt: TGTGCCAGCGCGGCCAGGGAGCAGTTCTTC
cdr3_aa: CASAAREQFF
d_call: NA
cdr3_length: 10
v_call: TRBV18
j_call: TRBJ2-1
clone_size: few

cdr3_nt: TGTGCCAGCAGCACGACGCTAGGGGGGACAGGGATGCTTGGCTACACCTTC
cdr3_aa: CASSTTLGGTGMLGYTF
d_call: TRBD1
cdr3_length: 17
v_call: TRBV7-2
j_call: TRBJ1-2
clone_size: NA

cdr3_nt: TGTGCCAGCAGCTATTATGACAGGGGAGGCTACACCTTC
cdr3_aa: CASSYYDRGGYTF
d_call: TRBD1
cdr3_length: 13
v_call: TRBV7-2
j_call: TRBJ1-2
clone_size: few

cdr3_nt: TGCGCCAGCAGCTTGGGGGACAGGGGTTCACCCCTCCACTTT
cdr3_aa: CASSLGDRGSPLHF
d_call: TRBD1
cdr3_length: 14
v_call: TRBV5-1
j_call: TRBJ1-6
clone_size: NA

cdr3_nt: TGTGCCAGCACTACAGCGGGGGGCTCTGGGGCCAACGTCCTGACTTTC
cdr3_aa: CASTTAGGSGANVLTF
d_call: TRBD2
cdr3_length: 16
v_call: TRBV7-9
j_call: TRBJ2-6
clone_size: NA

cdr3_nt: TGCGCCAGCAGCTGGGGGGCCCAAGAGACCCAGTACTTC
cdr3_aa: CASSWGAQETQYF
d_call: NA
cdr3_length: 13
v_call: TRBV5-1
j_call: TRBJ2-5
clone_size: NA

cdr3_nt: TGTGCCAGTAGTATGGGTAGGGCAGAGACCCAGTACTTC
cdr3_aa: CASSMGRAETQYF
d_call: NA
cdr3_length: 13
v_call: TRBV19
j_call: TRBJ2-5
clone_size: NA

cdr3_nt: TGTGCCAGCAGTCCCAATACCGGGAGCAGTGGAGAGACCCAGTACTTC
cdr3_aa: CASSPNTGSSGETQYF
d_call: NA
cdr3_length: 16
v_call: TRBV27
j_call: TRBJ2-5
clone_size: NA

cdr3_nt: TGCGCCAGCAGCGTTCGGGACAGGGCCTACGAGCAGTACTTC
cdr3_aa: CASSVRDRAYEQYF
d_call: TRBD1
cdr3_length: 14
v_call: TRBV5-1
j_call: TRBJ2-7
clone_size: NA

cdr3_nt: TGTGCCAGCGCCAACGGGGGACGACGAGGCTACACCTTC
cdr3_aa: CASANGGRRGYTF
d_call: NA
cdr3_length: 13
v_call: TRBV27
j_call: TRBJ1-2
clone_size: NA

cdr3_nt: TGTGCCAGCAGTTTATATGGGGGAACTTCACCCCTCCACTTT
cdr3_aa: CASSLYGGTSPLHF
d_call: NA
cdr3_length: 14
v_call: TRBV28
j_call: TRBJ1-6
clone_size: few

cdr3_nt: TGTGCCAGCAGCCCCCACTGGGTGGGGAACACTGAAGCTTTCTTT
cdr3_aa: CASSPHWVGNTEAFF
d_call: NA
cdr3_length: 15
v_call: TRBV7-8
j_call: TRBJ1-1
clone_size: NA

cdr3_nt: TGTGCCAGCAGCCAAGACGGAAACACCGGGGAGCTGTTTTTT
cdr3_aa: CASSQDGNTGELFF
d_call: NA
cdr3_length: 14
v_call: TRBV3-1/TRBV3-2
j_call: TRBJ2-2
clone_size: NA

cdr3_nt: TGCGCCAGCAGGGGACTAGCGGGGATGGAGACCCAGTACTTC
cdr3_aa: CASRGLAGMETQYF
d_call: TRBD2
cdr3_length: 14
v_call: TRBV5-1
j_call: TRBJ2-5
clone_size: few

cdr3_nt: TGTGCCAGTAGTATAGCCATTGGCGGGGGGGCGATGGATACGCAGTATTTT
cdr3_aa: CASSIAIGGGAMDTQYF
d_call: TRBD2
cdr3_length: 17
v_call: TRBV19
j_call: TRBJ2-3
clone_size: NA

cdr3_nt: TGTGCCAGCGCCCCAGACAGGGACTACGAGCAGTACTTC
cdr3_aa: CASAPDRDYEQYF
d_call: TRBD1
cdr3_length: 13
v_call: TRBV11-2
j_call: TRBJ2-7
clone_size: few

cdr3_nt: TGTGCCACCAGCAGAGAAGGGGCCAGGGGATCCGGCTACACCTTC
cdr3_aa: CATSREGARGSGYTF
d_call: NA
cdr3_length: 15
v_call: TRBV15
j_call: TRBJ1-2
clone_size: once

cdr3_nt: TGTGCCAGCAGTCCACCCTCGGGACAGAGGGTCAATGAGCAGTTCTTC
cdr3_aa: CASSPPSGQRVNEQFF
d_call: TRBD1
cdr3_length: 16
v_call: TRBV27
j_call: TRBJ2-1
clone_size: NA

cdr3_nt: TGTGCCCCTCTAAGTGGGGGCAATCAGCCCCAGCATTTT
cdr3_aa: CAPLSGGNQPQHF
d_call: NA
cdr3_length: 13
v_call: TRBV24-1
j_call: TRBJ1-5
clone_size: NA